These 15 T cell receptor beta chains were all obtained from the same sample, sequenced in a study of T cell repertoires in cytomegalovirus infection. Which antigens these TCRs recognize remains unknown. TCRdb redid the calling of the reads with MiXCR, one entry per CDR3 protein. The sample includes approximately 990,000 distinct CDR3 sequences, approximately 31% of them seen just once. This material consisted of cultured CD8+ T cells from PBMCs, taken from culture after CMV antigen stimulation. These receptors originate from a human donor in good health (CMV status not recorded). Some clones in this sample may be carry-over from other donors' samples.

V usage is TRBV28 and J usage is TRBJ2-1; D might be TRBD2 (6 bases). This CDR3 contains 13 residues. Germline V lookup: CDR1 MDHEN, CDR2 SYDVKM. Trimming cost V 3 bases and J 12 bases, with 15 bases left between them. The CDR3 bases are TGTGCCAGCAGTTTGGGACTGGCGGGATCGCAGTTCTTC. It translates to CASSLGLAGSQFF.

This clonotype was observed a handful of times. This chain uses TRBV5-5 with TRBJ1-1; D unresolved. V lost 5 bases to trimming and J lost 1 base, with 9 bases between them. The CDR3 has 13 amino acids. Looked up from germline, CDR1 is SGHKS and CDR2 is YYEKEE (reference sequence). CDR3 sequence: CASRRTENTEAFF. The CDR3 coding sequence is TGTGCCAGCAGGCGTACAGAGAACACTGAAGCTTTCTTT.

In DNA, the CDR3 is TGTGCCAGCAGCTTCCCTCACCGAGATGACTATGGCTACACCTTC. It is translated as CASSFPHRDDYGYTF. This rearrangement joins TRBV7-6 to TRBJ1-2; no reliable D call. Germline V gene data show CDR1 as SGHVS and CDR2 as FNYEAQ. Trimming took off 3 bases at V and 3 bases at J, with 14 bases between the two ends. The CDR3 sequence is 15 residues long.

The chain joins TRBV7-8 to TRBJ2-7; D possibly corresponds to TRBD2 (5 bases). The CDR3 spans 16 residues. V lost 4 bases and J lost 2, with 18 bases in between. Germline CDR1 reads SGHVS; CDR2 reads FQNEAQ. The CDR3 region is CASSSKRGSRPYEQYF. CDR3 nucleotides: TGTGCCAGCAGCTCAAAACGAGGGTCCAGGCCCTACGAGCAGTACTTC.

Many counts were recorded for this clonotype. V gene TRBV7-2 combines with J gene TRBJ1-6; the D gene is possibly TRBD1 (5 bases). V was cut by 5 bases and J by 8 bases, with 16 bases left in between. The CDR3 length is 15 residues. Germline V gene sequence: CDR1 SGHTA, CDR2 FQGNSA. The chain's CDR3 is CASSPWGLSDSPLHF. The CDR3 DNA is TGTGCCAGCAGCCCATGGGGACTAAGCGATTCACCCCTCCACTTT.

This clonotype was counted at least ten times. This chain connects TRBV7-8 to TRBJ2-2, with D maybe TRBD2 (5 bases). From germline, CDR1 is SGHVS and CDR2 FQNEAQ. The V gene lost 3 bases and the J gene lost 6 bases, with 14 bases spanning the gap. The CDR3 is 15 residues long. CDR3 coding DNA: TGTGCCAGCAGCTTCGGGGATTCTTTTCCCGGGGAGCTGTTTTTT. Protein sequence: CASSFGDSFPGELFF.

V is TRBV6-2 or TRBV6-3 and J is TRBJ2-3, with D possibly TRBD2 on 6 matching bases. Trimming took 6 bases from V and 8 from J, leaving 12 bases between them. The CDR3 covers 12 residues. CDR1 MNHEY and CDR2 SVGEGT come from the germline V gene. This CDR3 is CASRQTSPTQYF. The CDR3 DNA sequence: TGTGCCAGCAGGCAGACTAGTCCTACGCAGTATTTT.

This clonotype was observed at least ten times. V is TRBV7-2 and J is TRBJ1-2; weak D call: TRBD1 (5 bases). Germline values: CDR1 SGHTA, CDR2 FQGNSA. The CDR3 length is 14 residues. Trimming pared 1 base from V and 8 bases from J, leaving 14 bases between. The DNA for the CDR3 is TGTGCCAGCAGCTTAGAACTTACCCAGGGCGGCTACACCTTC. This sequence encodes CASSLELTQGGYTF. The variable domain in full, with the rest retrieved from reference TRBV7-2 and TRBJ1-2, is GAGVSQSPSNKVTEKGKDVELRCDPISGHTALYWYRQSLGQGLEFLIYFQGNSAPDKSGLPSDRFSAERTGGSVSTLTIQRTQQEDSAVYLCASSLELTQGGYTFGSGTRLTVV.

This sequence joins TRBV20-1 and TRBJ2-1, with 9 positions matching TRBD1. Germline trimming cut 3 bases from V and 4 bases from J; bases unmatched to any gene: 7. The CDR3 is 15 residues long. CDR1 is DFQATT, CDR2 SNEGSKA, per germline (reference sequence). CDR3 in amino acids: CSASGAGTGYNEQFF. CDR3 DNA: TGCAGTGCTAGCGGTGCGGGGACAGGGTACAATGAGCAGTTCTTC.

The rearrangement links TRBV3-1 to TRBJ1-5; D perhaps matches TRBD1 (5 bases). The CDR3 extends over 18 amino acids. Germline values: CDR1 LGHDT, CDR2 YNNKEL (reference sequence). The ends were cut back, 6 bases at V and 2 bases at J, with 23 bases in the middle. CDR3 amino acids: CASSQLGQGAFGNQPQHF. The CDR3 bases are TGTGCCAGCAGTCAATTGGGGCAGGGCGCATTCGGCAATCAGCCCCAGCATTTT.

This clonotype was observed a few times. The chain has TRBV20-1 and TRBJ2-2, with TRBD1 identical over 7 bases. V lost 1 base and J lost 4; bases outside the gene matches: 6. The CDR3 contains 15 residues. Germline assignment: CDR1 DFQATT and CDR2 SNEGSKA (reference sequence). CDR3 amino acids: CSARGKAGGTGELFF. The CDR3 DNA follows: TGCAGTGCTAGAGGAAAGGCAGGGGGCACCGGGGAGCTGTTTTTT.

This clonotype was seen more than once but under ten times. The gene calls are TRBV2 and TRBJ2-2; D perhaps matches TRBD2 (6 bases). Germline-derived CDR1 and CDR2 are SNHLY and FYNNEI. The CDR3 runs 12 residues. V shed 9 bases and J shed 7 bases, with 12 bases lying between them. CDR3 loop: CASYAGSGELFF. The CDR3 DNA reads TGTGCCAGTTATGCGGGGAGCGGGGAGCTGTTTTTT.

In this sample, this clonotype turned up a few times. For the CDR3, the DNA is TGTGCCAGCAGCCCCCCAGGGGGGCCGAGCACAGATACGCAGTATTTT. Translated: CASSPPGGPSTDTQYF. The rearrangement links TRBV7-9 to TRBJ2-3; the D gene is possibly TRBD1 (7 bases). The V gene's germline CDR1 is SEHNR and CDR2 FQNEAQ (reference sequence). The CDR3 sequence is 16 residues long. The V and J ends lost 5 bases and 0 bases respectively, with 15 bases between them.

This clonotype came up a few times. V usage is TRBV6-6 and J usage is TRBJ2-1, with 8 bases that match TRBD2. Trimming at V came to 10 bases and at J to 5 bases, leaving 4 bases not matched to a gene. This CDR3 region has 12 residues. Germline CDR1 and CDR2: MNHNY and SVGAGI (reference sequence). The CDR3 reads CATLAGHNEQFF. CDR3 in DNA: TGTGCCACCCTAGCGGGCCACAATGAGCAGTTCTTC.

The chain carries TRBV3-1 and TRBJ2-1; TRBD2 aligns across 9 bases. This CDR3 region has 18 residues. CDR1 and CDR2 from the germline V gene are LGHDT and YNNKEL (reference sequence). With V trimmed by 6 bases and J by 8 bases, 20 bases remained unmatched. CDR3 protein: CASRHVMSGGGAIDEQFF. DNA of the CDR3: TGTGCCAGCAGACACGTGATGTCTGGCGGGGGGGCCATAGATGAGCAGTTCTTC.